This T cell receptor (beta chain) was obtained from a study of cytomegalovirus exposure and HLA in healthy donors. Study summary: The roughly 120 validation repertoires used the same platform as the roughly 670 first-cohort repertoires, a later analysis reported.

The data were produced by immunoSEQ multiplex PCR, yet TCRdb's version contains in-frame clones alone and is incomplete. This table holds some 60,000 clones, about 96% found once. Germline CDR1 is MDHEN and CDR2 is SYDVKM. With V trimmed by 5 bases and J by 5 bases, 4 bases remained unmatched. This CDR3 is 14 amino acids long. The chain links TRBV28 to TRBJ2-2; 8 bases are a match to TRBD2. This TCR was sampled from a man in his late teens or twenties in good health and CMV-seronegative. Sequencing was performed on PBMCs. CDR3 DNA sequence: TGTGCCAGCAGTGCCTCGGGAGGGACCGGGGAGCTGTTTTTT. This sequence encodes CASSASGGTGELFF.